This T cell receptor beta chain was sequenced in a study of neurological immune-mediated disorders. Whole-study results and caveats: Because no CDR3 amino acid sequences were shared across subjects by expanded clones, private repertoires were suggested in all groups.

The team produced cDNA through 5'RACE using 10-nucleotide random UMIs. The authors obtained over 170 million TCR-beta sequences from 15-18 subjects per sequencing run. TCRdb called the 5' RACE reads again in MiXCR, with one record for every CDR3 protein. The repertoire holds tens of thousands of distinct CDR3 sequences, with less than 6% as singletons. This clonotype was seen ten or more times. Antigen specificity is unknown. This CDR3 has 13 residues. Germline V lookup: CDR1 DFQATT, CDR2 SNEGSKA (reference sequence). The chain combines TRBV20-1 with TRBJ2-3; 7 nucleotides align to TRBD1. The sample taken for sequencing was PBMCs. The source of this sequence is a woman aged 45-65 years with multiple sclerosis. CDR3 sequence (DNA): TGCAGCGAGACAGGGTTAAGCACAGATACGCAGTATTTT. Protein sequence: CSETGLSTDTQYF.